The clone carrying this TCR beta chain was detected only a few times. One entry per CDR3 protein, called by TCRdb with MiXCR from the reads. This table has fewer than 400,000 distinct CDR3 sequences, around a sixth appearing once. This specimen belongs to a study of T cell repertoires in cytomegalovirus infection. The CDR3 has 15 residues. Germline V gene data show CDR1 as SGHTA and CDR2 as FQGNSA. With 5 bases clipped from V and 1 base from J, the junction kept 6 bases outside the gene matches. The gene calls are TRBV7-2 and TRBJ2-3, with 7 bases lining up with TRBD1. Sequencing input: PBMCs. The sequence was obtained from a human donor in good health (CMV status not recorded). Some clones in this sample may be carry-over from other donors' samples. For the CDR3, the DNA is TGTGCCAGCAGCCCACCCGGGACAGGCACAGATACGCAGTATTTT. Translation: CASSPPGTGTDTQYF.